This T cell receptor beta chain was obtained from a study of blood T cells in healthy people across ages. With a J-beta primer mix and a sample-barcoded 5' primer, a second PCR ran about 6 to 11 cycles. TCRdb processed the 5' RACE reads anew with MiXCR; each CDR3 protein has one entry. The sample gives roughly 2 million distinct CDR3 sequences, about 50% of which show up once; roughly 2.1% is in the top ten. The CDR3 covers 17 residues. The V end lost 2 bases, the J end lost 0 bases, and 12 bases lay between the germline ends. Germline values: CDR1 SGHRS, CDR2 YFSETQ. The chain has TRBV5-1 and TRBJ2-6; no clear D gene. This receptor was obtained from a woman aged 40-49 years in good health. Sequenced sample: blood. This CDR3 reads CASSFQATLSGANVLTF. The CDR3 coding sequence is TGCGCCAGCAGCTTCCAGGCGACGCTCTCTGGGGCCAACGTCCTGACTTTC.